The 13 T cell receptor beta chains presented below share a single source sample, sequenced in a study of identical twins. Each CDR3 protein gets one entry after TCRdb re-called the 5' RACE reads with MiXCR. The sample has 690,000 or so distinct CDR3 sequences, roughly 6% seen once; the top ten hold about 2%. Specimen: naive T cells sorted from blood. These receptors originate from a man between 18 and 29 years old in good health.

The rearrangement links TRBV6-5 to TRBJ2-1; TRBD2 matches at 10 bases. V was clipped by 7 bases and J by 0 bases; unmatched bases: 3. This CDR3 comprises 15 residues. Germline CDR1 reads MNHEY; CDR2 reads SVGAGI. CDR3 in amino acids: CASISGRLSYNEQFF. CDR3 DNA sequence: TGTGCCAGCATTAGCGGGAGGCTCTCCTACAATGAGCAGTTCTTC.

Many counts were recorded for this clonotype. The chain joins TRBV6-5 to TRBJ2-3, with 7 bases that match TRBD1. Germline trimming cut 0 bases from V and 6 bases from J; bases unmatched to any gene: 3. The CDR3 is 14 amino acids. Germline V gives CDR1 MNHEY, CDR2 SVGAGI. Here the CDR3 reads CASSYSDRRDTQYF. Written as DNA, the CDR3 is TGTGCCAGCAGTTACTCGGACAGGAGGGATACGCAGTATTTT.

This clonotype was observed many times. V gene TRBV20-1 combines with J gene TRBJ2-3; D unresolved. V dropped 2 bases and J dropped 5 bases, with 8 bases sitting between them. This CDR3 is 12 amino acids long. CDR1 DFQATT and CDR2 SNEGSKA come from the germline V gene (reference sequence). CDR3 nucleotide sequence: TGCAGTGCTAGATTAGTAAGAGATACGCAGTATTTT. It encodes CSARLVRDTQYF.

This clonotype was counted at least ten times. The chain joins TRBV6-1 to TRBJ2-4; 11 bases map to TRBD2. J gave up 3 bases and V 6 bases, and 4 bases lay outside the gene matches. The CDR3 has 15 residues. From germline, CDR1 is MNHNS and CDR2 SASEGT. CDR3 sequence: CASSLAGGGKNIQYF. In DNA form, the CDR3 reads TGTGCCAGCAGCCTAGCGGGAGGAGGCAAAAACATTCAGTACTTC.

J is TRBJ2-7 and V is TRBV20-1; 7 bases are a match to TRBD1. V lost 2 bases, J lost 2 bases, and 12 bases stayed unmatched. The germline gives CDR1 DFQATT, CDR2 SNEGSKA (reference sequence). The CDR3 loop spans 16 amino acids. As DNA, the CDR3 is TGCAGTGCTAGATCCGTACAGGGGAGTAGTCCCTACGAGCAGTACTTC. It translates to CSARSVQGSSPYEQYF.

The gene calls are TRBV5-1 and TRBJ1-1; tentatively, D is TRBD1 (6 bases). The ends were cut back, 5 bases at V and 1 base at J, with 12 bases in the middle. The CDR3 contains 14 residues. CDR1 and CDR2 from the germline V gene are SGHRS and YFSETQ. CDR3 loop: CASSNGGANTEAFF. The CDR3 bases are TGCGCCAGCAGTAATGGGGGGGCGAACACTGAAGCTTTCTTT.

This clonotype was detected many times. The chain links TRBV4-3 to TRBJ1-1; the D is unclear. Trimming removed 0 bases at V and 0 bases at J, with 5 bases between. Per germline, CDR1 LGHNA and CDR2 YSLEER. CDR3 length: 14 amino acids. The CDR3, as DNA: TGCGCCAGCAGCCAAGATTCAGTGAACACTGAAGCTTTCTTT. Translated, it gives CASSQDSVNTEAFF.

This clonotype was seen many times. The genes are TRBV24-1 and TRBJ1-1; D remains ambiguous. Germline-derived CDR1 and CDR2 are KGHDR and SFDVKD. CDR3 length equals 17 residues. V lost 0 bases to trimming and J lost 5 bases, with 18 bases between them. The CDR3 nucleotides are TGTGCCACCAGTGATTTGCCGTCGATGGACGGAACAACTGAAGCTTTCTTT. This sequence encodes CATSDLPSMDGTTEAFF.

This clonotype was seen a few times. CDR3 in DNA: TGCAGCGTTGAAGGTACTAGCACCGACGGGACCGGGGAGCTGTTTTTT. Protein product: CSVEGTSTDGTGELFF. The genes are TRBV29-1 and TRBJ2-2; D may be TRBD2 (6 bases). V was clipped by 1 base and J by 5 bases, with 17 bases between them. Per the germline V gene, CDR1 is SQVTM and CDR2 is ANQGSEA. This CDR3 contains 16 residues.

This chain uses TRBV3-1 with TRBJ2-2; the match to TRBD2 covers 9 bases. CDR1 is LGHDT, CDR2 YNNKEL, per germline (reference sequence). After removal of 2 bases from V and 5 bases from J, the junction contained 12 bases not matched to a gene. The CDR3 runs 18 residues. This CDR3 is CASSQTLAGVRRTGELFF. The CDR3, as DNA: TGTGCCAGCAGCCAAACATTAGCGGGAGTCCGGAGGACCGGGGAGCTGTTTTTT. The whole variable domain, filled in from reference TRBV3-1 and TRBJ2-2, reads DTAVSQTPKYLVTQMGNDKSIKCEQNLGHDTMYWYKQDSKKFLKIMFSYNNKELIINETVPNRFSPKSPDKAHLNLHINSLELGDSAVYFCASSQTLAGVRRTGELFFGEGSRLTVL.

This clonotype has a handful of counts. The chain carries TRBV12-3 or TRBV12-4 and TRBJ2-3; TRBD2 is a possible D gene (5 bases). This CDR3 region has 11 residues. Trimming took 7 bases from V and 6 from J, leaving 8 bases between them. The CDR3 reads CASTWRDTQYF. CDR3 bases: TGTGCCAGCACCTGGAGGGATACGCAGTATTTT.

This clonotype came up many times. The chain joins TRBV9 to TRBJ2-3; no reliable D call. The length of the CDR3 is 13 residues. The germline V gene has CDR1 SGDLS and CDR2 YYNGEE. Trimming took off 3 bases at V and 0 bases at J, with 5 bases between the two ends. This CDR3 is CASSGLSTDTQYF. As DNA, the CDR3 is TGTGCCAGCAGCGGCCTTAGCACAGATACGCAGTATTTT.

The sample holds a few counts of this clonotype. The chain combines TRBV7-8 with TRBJ2-3; 8 bases fit TRBD1. J lost 6 bases, V lost 2 bases, and 10 bases had no gene match. Germline V CDR1 and CDR2: SGHVS, FQNEAQ. The CDR3 consists of 16 residues. CDR3 amino acids: CASSLFGQGESDTQYF. The CDR3 DNA reads as TGTGCCAGCAGCTTATTCGGACAGGGAGAATCTGATACGCAGTATTTT.